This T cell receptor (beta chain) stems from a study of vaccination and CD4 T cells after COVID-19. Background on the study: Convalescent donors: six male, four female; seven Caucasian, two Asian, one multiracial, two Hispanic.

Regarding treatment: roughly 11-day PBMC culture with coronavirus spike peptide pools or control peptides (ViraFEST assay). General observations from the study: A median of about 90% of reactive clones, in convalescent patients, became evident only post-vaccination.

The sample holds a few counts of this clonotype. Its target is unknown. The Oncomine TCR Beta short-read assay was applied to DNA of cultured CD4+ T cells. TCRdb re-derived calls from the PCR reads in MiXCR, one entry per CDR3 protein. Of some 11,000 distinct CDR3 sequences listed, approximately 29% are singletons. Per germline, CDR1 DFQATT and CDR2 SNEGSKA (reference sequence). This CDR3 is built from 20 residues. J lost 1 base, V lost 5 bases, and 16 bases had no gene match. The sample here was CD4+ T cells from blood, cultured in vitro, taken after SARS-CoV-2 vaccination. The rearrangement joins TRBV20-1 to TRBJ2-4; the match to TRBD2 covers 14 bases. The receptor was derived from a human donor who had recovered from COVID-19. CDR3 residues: CSAPPGTSGSLYRAKNIQYF. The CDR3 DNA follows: TGCAGTGCTCCCCCCGGGACTAGCGGGAGTTTGTATAGGGCCAAAAACATTCAGTACTTC.